Listed below are T cell receptor beta chains from one sample, sequenced in a study of cytomegalovirus exposure and HLA in healthy donors. Some clones are missing from TCRdb's copy, which holds only in-frame ones; the method was immunoSEQ multiplex PCR. The data show fewer than 200,000 clones, with 73% seen just once and roughly 5.4% held by the top ten. The sequenced material came from PBMCs. The receptors were sampled from a woman aged 18-29 years in good health and CMV-seropositive. The CDR3 runs from the conserved cysteine through the conserved F or W. The D gene is left open where the match is weak. Clone size appears in some rows only: once, few, many, or a class for an expanded clone.

>NA|TRBD1|TRBV7-3|TRBJ1-1
CASSLGAGGTEAFF
TGTGCCAGCAGCTTAGGTGCAGGGGGCACTGAAGCGTTCTTT
>few|TRBD2|TRBV29-1|TRBJ2-1
CSVLGLAAEQFF
TGCAGCGTTCTAGGACTAGCAGCTGAGCAGTTCTTC
>NA|TRBD1|TRBV19|TRBJ1-1
CASNGQVLNTEAFF
TGTGCCAGTAATGGACAGGTACTGAACACTGAAGCTTTCTTT
>NA|NA|TRBV10-3|TRBJ2-7
CATLMTGSYEQYF
TGTGCCACCTTAATGACAGGCTCCTACGAGCAGTACTTC
>NA|NA|TRBV30|TRBJ1-5
CAWSGGDQPQHF
TGTGCCTGGAGTGGGGGGGATCAGCCCCAGCATTTT
>NA|TRBD1|TRBV27|TRBJ1-2
CASRPQGASYGYTF
TGTGCCAGCAGACCACAGGGGGCGTCTTATGGCTACACCTTC
>NA|NA|TRBV9|TRBJ1-1
CASSESGEKEVEAFF
TGTGCCAGCAGCGAGTCCGGGGAGAAAGAGGTTGAAGCTTTCTTT
>NA|NA|TRBV6-5|TRBJ2-4
CASSYLGSEAKNIQYF
TGTGCCAGCAGTTACTTGGGTAGCGAGGCCAAAAACATTCAGTACTTC
>few|NA|TRBV5-4|TRBJ2-2
CASSLGPGELFF
TGTGCCAGCAGTTTGGGGCCCGGGGAGCTGTTTTTT
>few|NA|TRBV25-1|TRBJ2-5
CASSPREETQYF
TGTGCCAGCAGTCCCAGGGAAGAGACCCAGTACTTC
>NA|TRBD1|TRBV30|TRBJ2-5
CAWIRTGFGETQYF
TGTGCCTGGATTAGGACAGGGTTCGGGGAGACCCAGTACTTC
>NA|NA|TRBV28|TRBJ2-1
CASSFEGDRSYNEQFF
TGTGCCAGCAGTTTCGAGGGAGATCGCTCCTACAATGAGCAGTTCTTC
>once|TRBD1|TRBV19|TRBJ1-2
CASRDRVNYGYTF
TGTGCCAGCCGGGACAGGGTTAACTATGGCTACACCTTC
>few|NA|TRBV19|TRBJ1-5
CASSIPREPQHF
TGTGCCAGTAGTATTCCCCGGGAGCCCCAGCATTTT
>NA|NA|TRBV11-2|TRBJ1-2
CASSSSDRIPNYGYTF
TGTGCCAGCAGCTCCTCCGACAGGATACCTAACTATGGCTACACCTTC
>NA|NA|TRBV4-1|TRBJ1-1
CASSQEDGRGEAFF
TGCGCCAGCAGCCAAGAAGACGGACGGGGTGAAGCTTTCTTT
>NA|NA|TRBV15|TRBJ1-5
CATSLTGGSNQPQHF
TGTGCCACCAGCTTAACGGGGGGAAGCAATCAGCCCCAGCATTTT
>NA|NA|TRBV27|TRBJ1-2
CASSLTGDYGYTF
TGTGCCAGCAGTTTGACCGGAGACTATGGCTACACCTTC
>NA|TRBD2|TRBV5-1|TRBJ2-1
CASGPGLTYNEQFF
TGCGCCAGCGGGCCGGGACTAACCTACAATGAGCAGTTCTTC
>NA|NA|TRBV18|TRBJ2-2
CASSPGSTGELFF
TGTGCCAGCTCACCTGGGAGCACCGGGGAGCTGTTTTTT
>NA|NA|TRBV7-2|TRBJ2-1
CASSLGQSQGDEQFF
TGTGCCAGCAGCTTAGGCCAATCTCAAGGGGATGAGCAGTTCTTC
>NA|NA|TRBV5-1|TRBJ1-3
CASTSSLRSSGNTIYF
TGCGCCAGCACCTCATCGTTAAGGAGTTCTGGAAACACCATATATTTT
>NA|TRBD1|TRBV6-6|TRBJ2-1
CASRGQGGMNEQFF
TGTGCCAGCAGGGGACAGGGGGGAATGAATGAGCAGTTCTTC
>NA|NA|TRBV9|TRBJ1-4
CASSSRSRGSALFF
TGTGCCAGCAGCTCCCGGAGTCGGGGGTCAGCACTGTTTTTT
>once|TRBD1|TRBV5-4|TRBJ2-3
CASSRQGSTDTQYF
TGTGCCAGCAGCCGACAGGGGAGCACAGATACGCAGTATTTT
>NA|TRBD2|TRBV13|TRBJ2-3
CASSLGVAGSTDTQYF
TGTGCCAGCAGCTTAGGTGTAGCGGGGTCGACAGATACGCAGTATTTT
>NA|TRBD2|TRBV27|TRBJ2-7
CASSFSSGGLVEQYF
TGTGCCAGCAGTTTTTCTAGCGGGGGGCTTGTCGAGCAGTACTTC
>NA|NA|TRBV7-2|TRBJ1-1
CASSLLRGGGEAFF
TGTGCCAGCAGCTTACTGCGGGGTGGGGGTGAAGCTTTCTTT
>once|TRBD1|TRBV5-6|TRBJ1-2
CASSRLDRGRYGYTF
TGTGCCAGCAGCAGGTTGGACAGGGGAAGGTATGGCTACACCTTC
>NA|NA|TRBV7-9|TRBJ1-1
CSSSWEMNTEAFF
TGTTCCAGCAGCTGGGAGATGAACACTGAAGCTTTCTTT
>NA|TRBD1|TRBV7-3|TRBJ2-7
CASSLGQGAGYEQYF
TGTGCCAGCAGCTTGGGACAGGGGGCGGGCTACGAGCAGTACTTC
>NA|TRBD1|TRBV4-3|TRBJ1-4
CASSQGPGQGEANEKLFF
TGCGCCAGCAGCCAAGGACCGGGACAGGGGGAGGCGAACGAAAAACTGTTTTTT
>NA|NA|TRBV14|TRBJ2-1
CASSQPTGRNNEQFF
TGTGCCAGCAGCCAACCGACAGGGAGGAACAATGAGCAGTTCTTC
>NA|TRBD2|TRBV7-6|TRBJ2-2
CASSLVSGGATGELFF
TGTGCCAGCAGCTTAGTCTCCGGGGGGGCAACCGGGGAGCTGTTTTTT
>NA|NA|TRBV30|TRBJ2-7
CAWSVGGGAYEQYF
TGTGCCTGGAGTGTAGGAGGTGGAGCCTACGAGCAGTACTTC
>NA|TRBD2|TRBV4-3|TRBJ2-5
CASSQERLAGGEETQYF
TGCGCCAGCAGCCAAGAAAGGCTAGCGGGGGGAGAAGAGACCCAGTACTTC
>few|TRBD2|TRBV2|TRBJ2-5
CASSGGLAGETQYF
TGTGCCAGCAGTGGGGGACTAGCGGGGGAGACCCAGTACTTC
>few|NA|TRBV28|TRBJ2-7
CASSLLTGGAYEQYF
TGTGCCAGCAGTTTATTAACAGGGGGGGCCTACGAGCAGTACTTC
>NA|NA|TRBV25-1|TRBJ2-1
CASSRGERQFF
TGTGCCAGCTCACGGGGTGAACGACAGTTCTTC
>NA|NA|TRBV7-2|TRBJ1-1
CASSLASGNVGEAFF
TGTGCCAGCAGCTTAGCATCAGGGAATGTAGGTGAAGCTTTCTTT
>NA|NA|TRBV7-9|TRBJ2-6
CSSSLGGLGANVLTF
TGTTCCAGCAGCTTGGGGGGGCTGGGGGCCAACGTCCTGACTTTC
>NA|NA|TRBV27|TRBJ1-1
CASSPAVQRNTEAFF
TGTGCCAGCAGTCCGGCGGTGCAGAGGAACACTGAAGCTTTCTTT
>NA|TRBD1|TRBV5-1|TRBJ1-1
CASSLGQGRGNTEAFF
TGCGCCAGCAGCTTAGGACAGGGACGGGGGAACACTGAAGCTTTCTTT
>NA|NA|TRBV15|TRBJ2-3
CATSRATDTQYF
TGTGCCACCAGCAGAGCTACAGATACGCAGTATTTT
>NA|NA|TRBV4-2|TRBJ1-2
CASSQDGQGTVYGYTF
TGTGCCAGCAGCCAAGATGGTCAGGGAACCGTCTATGGCTACACCTTC
>NA|NA|TRBV4-2|TRBJ2-5
CASSQPFYRAGGGTQYF
TGTGCCAGCAGCCAACCTTTCTACAGGGCGGGTGGGGGGACCCAGTACTTC
>NA|NA|TRBV10-1|TRBJ2-2
CASSESKGEAGELFF
TGCGCCAGCAGTGAGTCTAAGGGGGAAGCCGGGGAGCTGTTTTTT
>NA|TRBD1|TRBV5-4|TRBJ2-5
CASSLGGPGQGGETQYF
TGTGCCAGCAGCTTGGGGGGACCGGGACAGGGAGGGGAGACCCAGTACTTC
>NA|TRBD1|TRBV29-1|TRBJ2-7
CSVRTGLHEQYF
TGCAGCGTTAGGACAGGTTTACACGAGCAGTACTTC
>NA|TRBD1|TRBV4-3|TRBJ1-5
CASSQDRDRGQEPQHF
TGCGCCAGCAGCCAAGATCGGGACAGGGGGCAGGAACCCCAGCATTTT
>once|NA|TRBV30|TRBJ1-2
CAWSINRQVPYGYTF
TGTGCCTGGAGTATAAACCGACAGGTACCCTATGGCTACACCTTC
>NA|TRBD2|TRBV7-9|TRBJ2-7
CASSPLRGGVYEQYF
TGTGCCAGCAGTCCACTTCGCGGGGGTGTCTACGAGCAGTACTTC
>NA|NA|TRBV11-2|TRBJ1-1
CASSLSYEESTEAFF
TGTGCCAGCAGCTTGTCCTACGAGGAAAGCACTGAAGCTTTCTTT
>NA|NA|TRBV5-6|TRBJ2-6
CASSLAVLGANVLTF
TGTGCCAGCAGCTTGGCAGTGCTCGGGGCCAACGTCCTGACTTTC